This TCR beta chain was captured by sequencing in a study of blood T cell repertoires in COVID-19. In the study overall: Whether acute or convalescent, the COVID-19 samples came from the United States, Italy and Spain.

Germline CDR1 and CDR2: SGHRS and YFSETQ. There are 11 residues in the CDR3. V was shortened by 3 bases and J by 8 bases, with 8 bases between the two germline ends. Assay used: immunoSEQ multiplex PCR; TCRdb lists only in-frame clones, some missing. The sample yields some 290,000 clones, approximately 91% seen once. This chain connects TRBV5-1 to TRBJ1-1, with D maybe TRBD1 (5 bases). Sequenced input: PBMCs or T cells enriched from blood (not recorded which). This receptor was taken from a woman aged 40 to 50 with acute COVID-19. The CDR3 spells CASSSGGEAFF. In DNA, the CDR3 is TGCGCCAGCAGCTCCGGGGGGGAAGCTTTCTTT.